Listed here is a single T cell receptor (beta chain). This CDR3 is built from 14 residues. V dropped 4 bases and J dropped 8; count of bases not matched to a gene: 9. Germline V gene lookup returns CDR1 GTSNPN and CDR2 SVGIG (reference sequence). The data stem from a study of blood T cell repertoires in COVID-19. Looking at the study overall: PBMCs, B-cell-depleted T cells, or T cells were the source of the cDNA or gDNA that made up the material.

The assay was immunoSEQ multiplex PCR, and TCRdb's table has in-frame clones only and misses some. The table lists 300,000 to 350,000 clones, around nine tenths of them singletons, with about 0.94% in the top ten. Study members were between about 18 and 95 years old and lived in over 20 US regions. The V gene is TRBV30, the J gene TRBJ2-1, with TRBD1 matching 9 bases. This sequence originates from a woman in her twenties or thirties who had been exposed to COVID-19. The sequenced sample was PBMCs or T cells enriched from blood (not recorded which). In nucleotides, the CDR3 is TGTGCCTGGAACAGGGGGCGCCTCCTGGATGAGCAGTTCTTC. This encodes CAWNRGRLLDEQFF.